What follows are 31 T cell receptor beta chains derived from one specimen sequenced in a study of CD8 T cells in ankylosing spondylitis. One entry per CDR3 protein results from TCRdb running MiXCR on the 5' RACE reads. This sample has under 400,000 distinct CDR3 sequences, with approximately 10% found just once. Sequences were obtained from blood, either unsorted or a sorted T cell fraction (not recorded which). The receptors stem from a female donor with ankylosing spondylitis or in good health (not recorded which).

Only a few counts were recorded for this clonotype. The rearrangement links TRBV2 to TRBJ2-1; unclear D gene. Per the germline V gene, CDR1 is SNHLY and CDR2 is FYNNEI. This CDR3 comprises 15 residues. The V gene lost 2 bases and the J gene lost 5 bases, with 13 bases spanning the gap. The CDR3 loop is CASSEILATNNEQFF. The CDR3 DNA reads as TGTGCCAGCAGTGAAATCTTGGCCACCAACAATGAGCAGTTCTTC.

J is TRBJ2-1 and V is TRBV3-1; D unclear. CDR1 LGHDT and CDR2 YNNKEL come from the germline V gene (reference sequence). This CDR3 contains 13 residues. Trimming left V 2 bases short and J 11 bases short, with 13 bases between. CDR3 in DNA: TGTGCCAGCAGCCAAAATGCAGGCATACAGCAGTTCTTC. Residues: CASSQNAGIQQFF.

There are a few counts of this clonotype. CDR3 in amino acids: CSARGWWEFEQYF. The CDR3 DNA follows: TGCAGTGCCAGGGGCTGGTGGGAATTCGAGCAGTACTTC. V gene TRBV20-1 combines with J gene TRBJ2-7, with a possible D match to TRBD1 (6 bases). The CDR3 sequence is 13 residues long. V dropped 6 bases and J dropped 6 bases, with 18 bases sitting between them. CDR1 and CDR2 (germline): DFQATT, SNEGSKA (reference sequence).

Ten or more counts support this clonotype. The chain employs TRBV20-1 and TRBJ2-3, with unresolved D. V was cut by 5 bases and J by 1 base, with 10 bases left in between. From germline, CDR1 is DFQATT and CDR2 SNEGSKA (reference sequence). This CDR3 is built from 13 residues. The CDR3 reads CSASAIRTDTQYF. The DNA of the CDR3 is TGCAGTGCTTCAGCGATACGCACAGATACGCAGTATTTT.

This clonotype was found a few times. The genes are TRBV19 and TRBJ2-1; 9 bases fit TRBD2. With V trimmed by 5 bases and J by 3 bases, 5 bases remained unmatched. The length of the CDR3 is 15 residues. From germline, CDR1 is LNHDA and CDR2 SQIVND (reference sequence). The CDR3 DNA follows: TGTGCCAGTAGTTTGACTAGCGGACACTACAATGAGCAGTTCTTC. Its translation: CASSLTSGHYNEQFF.

Ten or more counts support this clonotype. This chain links TRBV28 with TRBJ2-3, with a possible D match to TRBD2 (5 bases). The CDR3 is 13 residues long. Germline V gives CDR1 MDHEN, CDR2 SYDVKM. The CDR3 nucleotides are TGTGCTGCTTCCGGGAAGAGGACAGATACGCAGTATTTT. Its protein is CAASGKRTDTQYF.

This clonotype was picked up many times. This chain connects TRBV11-2 to TRBJ2-7, with no clear D. Germline V gene data show CDR1 as SGHAT and CDR2 as FQNNGV. The CDR3 sequence is 16 residues long. Trimming took off 1 base at V and 2 bases at J, with 15 bases between the two ends. The CDR3 DNA reads as TGTGCCAGCAGCTTAGGATCGGCAGGTAACCCCTACGAGCAGTACTTC. Translated: CASSLGSAGNPYEQYF.

In its sample, this clonotype was seen a few times. The chain is built from TRBV6-1 and TRBJ2-5; D call uncertain. The V gene lost 4 bases and the J gene lost 5 bases, with 5 bases spanning the gap. Looked up from germline, CDR1 is MNHNS and CDR2 is SASEGT. CDR3 length equals 11 residues. DNA for the CDR3: TGTGCCAGCAGTGCCGCGGAGACCCAGTACTTC. This codes for CASSAAETQYF.

This clonotype was counted a few times. One end of the junction does not line up with germline, which may come from a read error. This chain links TRBV12-3 or TRBV12-4 with TRBJ2-7, with D possibly matching TRBD2 (5 bases). This CDR3 spans 13 amino acids. This CDR3 reads CASSLAGGRTRHF. Written as DNA, the CDR3 is TGTGCCAGCAGTTTAGCCGGAGGACGGACCAGGCACTTC.

This clonotype was recorded many times. The DNA is omitted, as the CDR3 cannot be located on it reliably, and the CDR3 follows TCRdb's listing. This rearrangement joins TRBV7-8 to TRBJ2-7. From germline, CDR1 is SGHVS and CDR2 FQNEAQ. 12 amino acids form the CDR3, both terminal residues included. The CDR3 sequence: CASSLVGMGSDF.

This clonotype was detected ten times or more. The chain combines TRBV12-3 or TRBV12-4 with TRBJ1-1; D unresolved. Trimming took 5 bases from V and 0 from J, leaving 13 bases between them. CDR3 length equals 15 residues. As DNA, the CDR3 is TGTGCCAGCAGTCCCAGACACCAGATGAACACTGAAGCTTTCTTT. Translated, it gives CASSPRHQMNTEAFF.

This clonotype has at least ten counts. The genes are TRBV6-2 or TRBV6-3 and TRBJ2-2; unclear D gene. The V gene's germline CDR1 is MNHEY and CDR2 SVGEGT. The CDR3 extends over 10 amino acids. Trimming shortened V by 5 bases and J by 6 bases, and 1 base separated the two germline ends. CDR3 region: CASSAGELFF. The CDR3 DNA reads as TGTGCCAGCAGTGCCGGGGAGCTGTTTTTT.

This clonotype was seen ten or more times. J is TRBJ1-2 and V is TRBV27, with TRBD1 identical over 8 bases. Germline values: CDR1 MNHEY, CDR2 SMNVEV (reference sequence). The trim removed 3 bases at V and 5 bases at J, leaving 8 bases unmatched. This CDR3 has 15 amino acids. This CDR3 reads CASSLTGVLNYGYTF. The CDR3 DNA reads TGTGCCAGCAGTTTGACAGGGGTATTGAATTATGGCTACACCTTC.

This clonotype was observed at least ten times. The genes are TRBV5-1 and TRBJ2-3, with a possible D match to TRBD2 (5 bases). CDR3 length: 16 residues. Germline V lookup: CDR1 SGHRS, CDR2 YFSETQ. Trimming cost V 4 bases and J 3 bases, with 18 bases left between them. In DNA, the CDR3 is TGCGCCAGCAGCCCGACCCAATTGTCGGGGACAGATACGCAGTATTTT. This sequence encodes CASSPTQLSGTDTQYF.

This clonotype was counted between two and nine times. This chain joins TRBV27 and TRBJ2-7, with 7 bases matching TRBD2. The germline gives CDR1 MNHEY, CDR2 SMNVEV (reference sequence). V trimming: 1 base; J trimming: 0 bases; junction bases outside the gene matches: 3. This CDR3 is built from 15 residues. CDR3 coding DNA: TGTGCCAGCAGTTTATGGGGGGGGAACTCCTACGAGCAGTACTTC. Amino acids: CASSLWGGNSYEQYF.

The chain is built from TRBV2 and TRBJ2-1; a possible D gene is TRBD1 (5 bases). The CDR3 covers 14 residues. V was pared by 9 bases and J by 3 bases, with 15 bases between. The germline V gene encodes CDR1 SNHLY and CDR2 FYNNEI. CDR3 sequence (DNA): TGTGCCAGTCGGACAATCTCAAGCTACAATGAGCAGTTCTTC. It specifies CASRTISSYNEQFF.

This clonotype was recorded many times. CDR3 region: CASSLQASGSSSQYF. The DNA of the CDR3 is TGTGCCAGCAGTTTACAGGCTAGCGGGAGTTCCTCCCAGTACTTC. The rearrangement uses TRBV12-3 or TRBV12-4 and TRBJ2-5, with TRBD2 matching 10 bases. The CDR3 is 15 residues long. The ends lost 2 bases at V and 9 bases at J; junction bases unmatched: 9.

Ten or more counts support this clonotype. This chain joins TRBV12-3 or TRBV12-4 and TRBJ2-1; 7 bases map to TRBD1. This CDR3 spans 14 amino acids. The ends lost 5 bases at V and 5 bases at J; junction bases unmatched: 6. CDR3 sequence reads: CASSPGQADNEQFF. DNA of the CDR3: TGTGCCAGCAGTCCCGGACAGGCGGACAATGAGCAGTTCTTC.

This chain joins TRBV20-1 and TRBJ2-2, with 9 bases fitting TRBD1. Per germline, CDR1 DFQATT and CDR2 SNEGSKA (reference sequence). The CDR3 totals 14 residues. With 3 bases clipped from V and 3 bases from J, the junction kept 2 bases outside the gene matches. The CDR3 DNA is TGCAGTGCTAGCGGGACAGGGCACACCGGGGAGCTGTTTTTT. As protein: CSASGTGHTGELFF.

Ten or more counts support this clonotype. This chain uses TRBV7-2 with TRBJ1-2, with D possibly TRBD1 on 6 matching bases. This CDR3 is built from 12 residues. Trimming left V 3 bases short and J 8 bases short, with 10 bases between. Looked up from germline, CDR1 is SGHTA and CDR2 is FQGNSA. This CDR3 is CASSFTGWGYTF. The CDR3 DNA reads as TGTGCCAGCAGCTTTACAGGGTGGGGCTACACCTTC.

V gene TRBV5-5 combines with J gene TRBJ2-1, with D perhaps TRBD2 (6 bases). Per germline, CDR1 SGHKS and CDR2 YYEKEE (reference sequence). The CDR3 sequence is 16 residues long. V was shortened by 4 bases and J by 7 bases, with 21 bases between the two germline ends. The CDR3 DNA reads as TGTGCCAGCAGCCTGCGCGTGTTGACTAGAGGGAATGAGCAGTTCTTC. Its protein is CASSLRVLTRGNEQFF.

The chain uses TRBV5-1 and TRBJ2-2, with TRBD1 matching 8 bases. V lost 4 bases to trimming and J lost 7 bases; unmatched junction nucleotides: 12. Germline V gene lookup returns CDR1 SGHRS and CDR2 YFSETQ. This CDR3 contains 16 residues. This CDR3 is CASSPSTGAGGGELFF. CDR3 in DNA: TGCGCCAGCAGCCCCTCGACAGGGGCTGGAGGCGGGGAGCTGTTTTTT. The entire variable domain, with the rest obtained from reference TRBV5-1 and TRBJ2-2, is as follows: KAGVTQTPRYLIKTRGQQVTLSCSPISGHRSVSWYQQTPGQGLQFLFEYFSETQRNKGNFPGRFSGRQFSNSRSEMNVSTLELGDSALYLCASSPSTGAGGGELFFGEGSRLTVL.

This clonotype was detected ten times or more. The chain couples TRBV15 to TRBJ2-1; no clear D gene. Germline CDR1 is LNHNV and CDR2 is YYDKDF (reference sequence). Trimming removed 9 bases from V and 7 bases from J, with 10 bases in between. The CDR3 contains 11 residues. CDR3 protein: CATTDENEQFF. As DNA, the CDR3 is TGTGCCACTACGGATGAGAATGAGCAGTTCTTC.

This clonotype was observed a handful of times. This sequence joins TRBV3-1 and TRBJ2-5; tentative D call: TRBD2 (6 bases). V lost 2 bases and J 3 bases, leaving 16 bases between the germline ends. Germline CDR1 is LGHDT and CDR2 is YNNKEL (reference sequence). This CDR3 contains 16 residues. CDR3 sequence reads: CASSQSVSGQKETQYF. The CDR3 DNA reads as TGTGCCAGCAGCCAAAGCGTCAGCGGGCAGAAAGAGACCCAGTACTTC.

This clonotype was picked up a small number of times. The junction and the germline gene differ at one end; a read error may be behind it. The genes are TRBV5-1 and TRBJ2-7, with D perhaps matching TRBD2 (5 bases). The CDR3 loop spans 11 amino acids. Germline V gene sequence: CDR1 SGHRS, CDR2 YFSETQ. The CDR3 bases are TGCGCCAGCAGCTTGGACAGCCGGAGGCACTTC. Translating gives CASSLDSRRHF. Filled out from reference TRBV5-1 and TRBJ2-7, the complete variable domain reads KAGVTQTPRYLIKTRGQQVTLSCSPISGHRSVSWYQQTPGQGLQFLFEYFSETQRNKGNFPGRFSGRQFSNSRSEMNVSTLELGDSALYLCASSLDSRRHFGPGTRLTVT.

This rearrangement joins TRBV2 to TRBJ2-5, with unresolved D. V lost 4 bases and J lost 5, with 8 bases in between. CDR3 length equals 12 residues. CDR1 is SNHLY and CDR2 is FYNNEI in the germline V gene. CDR3 bases: TGTGCCAGCAGTGGGGGATCGGAGACCCAGTACTTC. Its translation is CASSGGSETQYF.

To note about this clonotype: A read error may explain this, as a much larger clone is one base away. This chain connects TRBV5-1 to TRBJ2-6, with D perhaps matching TRBD2 (5 bases). The V end was cut by 4 bases, the J end by 5 bases, with 13 bases between. Germline values: CDR1 SGHRS, CDR2 YFSETQ. This CDR3 contains 15 residues. In DNA form, the CDR3 reads TGCGCCAGCAGCCCAACTAGTTATTGGGCCAACGTCCTGACTTTC. Its protein is CASSPTSYWANVLTF.

This clonotype occurred many times. The chain recombines TRBV13 with TRBJ2-2; unclear D gene. Germline assignment: CDR1 PRHDT and CDR2 FYEKMQ (reference sequence). The V end lost 3 bases, the J end lost 1 base, and 9 bases lay between the germline ends. The CDR3 has 15 amino acids. The CDR3 DNA reads TGTGCCAGCAGCTTCGGCCAAGAGAACACCGGGGAGCTGTTTTTT. Amino acids: CASSFGQENTGELFF. Full variable domain (outside the CDR3, taken from reference TRBV13 and TRBJ2-2): AAGVIQSPRHLIKEKRETATLKCYPIPRHDTVYWYQQGPGQDPQFLISFYEKMQSDKGSIPDRFSAQQFSDYHSELNMSSLELGDSALYFCASSFGQENTGELFFGEGSRLTVL.

This clonotype was detected many times. The chain employs TRBV28 and TRBJ2-7; D assignment may be TRBD1 or TRBD2 (5 bases each). This CDR3 spans 15 amino acids. The germline V gene has CDR1 MDHEN and CDR2 SYDVKM. V was pared by 5 bases and J by 2 bases, with 16 bases between. The CDR3 sequence: CASSGVGAVAYEQYF. The CDR3 nucleotides read TGTGCCAGCAGTGGCGTCGGGGCAGTCGCCTACGAGCAGTACTTC.

This clonotype has at least ten counts. The chain employs TRBV27 and TRBJ2-3; no clear D. This CDR3 comprises 13 residues. Trimming removed 7 bases from V and 1 base from J, with 9 bases in between. The germline CDR1 and CDR2 sequences are MNHEY and SMNVEV (reference sequence). In nucleotides, the CDR3 is TGTGCCAGCAAATGGAGCGGCACAGATACGCAGTATTTT. Encoded protein: CASKWSGTDTQYF.

This clonotype showed up many times. This chain links TRBV5-1 with TRBJ2-3; 9 bases are a match to TRBD1. The length of the CDR3 is 15 residues. The germline CDR1 and CDR2 sequences are SGHRS and YFSETQ. The V and J ends lost 2 bases and 2 bases, in that order; junction bases with no gene match: 3. CDR3 sequence reads: CASSFRTGATDTQYF. DNA for the CDR3: TGCGCCAGCAGCTTCCGGACAGGGGCCACAGATACGCAGTATTTT.